This TCR beta chain comes out of a study of blood T cell repertoires in COVID-19. For the study at large: The origin of the acute and convalescent COVID-19 samples was the United States, Italy and Spain. PBMCs, B-cell-depleted T cells, or T cells provided the cDNA or gDNA that made up the material.

Authors' processing steps: Nucleated cell number was recorded as an estimate derived from reference gene primer amplification. Repertoires were generated with immunoSEQ multiplex PCR, while TCRdb's copy carries only in-frame clones and drops some. The DNA was the basis for D and trimming; V, J and clone size are from that table. The top ten hold 5.9% of the sample, which has some 200,000 clones, over 75% seen once. The length of the CDR3 is 16 residues. Germline CDR1 and CDR2: KGHSH and LQKENI. Unmatched junction bases numbered 4, after V lost 0 bases and J lost 4 bases. The sequenced material came from peripheral blood. The clonotype originates from an elderly man with acute or convalescent COVID-19. The chain links TRBV18 to TRBJ2-3; 10 nucleotides match TRBD2. The CDR3 spells CASSPPASGGADTQYF. In DNA form, the CDR3 reads TGTGCCAGCTCACCACCGGCGAGCGGGGGGGCAGATACGCAGTATTTT.